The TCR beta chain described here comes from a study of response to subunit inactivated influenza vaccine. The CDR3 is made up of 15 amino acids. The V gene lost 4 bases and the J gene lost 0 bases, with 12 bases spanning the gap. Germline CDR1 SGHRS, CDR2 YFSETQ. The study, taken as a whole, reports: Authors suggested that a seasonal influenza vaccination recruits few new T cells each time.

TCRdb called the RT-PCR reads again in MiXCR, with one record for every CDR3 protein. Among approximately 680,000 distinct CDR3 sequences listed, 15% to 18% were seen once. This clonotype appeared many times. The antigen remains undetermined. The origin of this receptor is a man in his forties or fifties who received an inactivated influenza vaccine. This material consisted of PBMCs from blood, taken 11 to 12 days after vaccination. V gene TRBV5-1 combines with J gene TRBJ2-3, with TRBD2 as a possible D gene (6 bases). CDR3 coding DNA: TGCGCCAGCAGCCCGGACGGACTAAGCACAGATACGCAGTATTTT. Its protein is CASSPDGLSTDTQYF.